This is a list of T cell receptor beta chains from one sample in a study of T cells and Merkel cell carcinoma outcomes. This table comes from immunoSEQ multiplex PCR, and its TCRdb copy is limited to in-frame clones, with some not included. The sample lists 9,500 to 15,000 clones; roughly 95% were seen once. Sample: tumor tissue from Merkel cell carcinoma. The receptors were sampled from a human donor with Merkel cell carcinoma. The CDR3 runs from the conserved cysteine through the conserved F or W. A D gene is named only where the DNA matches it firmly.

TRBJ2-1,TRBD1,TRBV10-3,TGTGCCATCAGTGAGTCTAAGGGGACAGGGCCACACAATGAGCAGTTCTTC,CAISESKGTGPHNEQFF
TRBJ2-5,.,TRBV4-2,TGTGCCAGCAGCCAATCTACAGGGCAAGAGACCCAGTACTTC,CASSQSTGQETQYF
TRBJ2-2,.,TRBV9,TGTGCCAGCAGCCCCAGCGGGAACACCGGGGAGCTGTTTTTT,CASSPSGNTGELFF
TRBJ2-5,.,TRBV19,TGTGCCTCAACGGGAGAAGAGACCCAGTACTTC,CASTGEETQYF
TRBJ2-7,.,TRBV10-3,TGTGCCACCATAGGGGCCGAAAACTACGAGCAGTACTTC,CATIGAENYEQYF
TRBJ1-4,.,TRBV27,TGTGCCAGCCGAGGCAGGGGCGGGACGGCAGCCAATGAAAAACTGTTTTTT,CASRGRGGTAANEKLFF
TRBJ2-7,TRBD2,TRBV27,TGTGCCAGCAGGGGGACTAGCGGCTCCTACGAGCAGTACTTC,CASRGTSGSYEQYF
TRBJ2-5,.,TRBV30,TGTGCCTGGAGTCGACAGAGACAAGAGACCCAGTACTTC,CAWSRQRQETQYF
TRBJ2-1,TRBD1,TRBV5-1,TGCGCCAGCAGGGGAGACAGGGCGAGGAGTGAGCAGTTCTTC,CASRGDRARSEQFF
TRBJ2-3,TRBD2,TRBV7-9,TGTGCCAGCAGCCCGAAGATACGGACTAGCGGGACCGCAGATACGCAGTATTTT,CASSPKIRTSGTADTQYF
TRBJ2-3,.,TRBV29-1,TGCAGCGTTCACAGAAAGGAAGGGGCAGGAGGAACAGATACGCAGTATTTT,CSVHRKEGAGGTDTQYF
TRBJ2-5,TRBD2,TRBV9,TGTGCCAGCAGCGTAGGGGGTAGCGGGAGTTCCCAGTACTTC,CASSVGGSGSSQYF
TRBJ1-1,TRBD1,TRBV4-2,TGTGCCAGCAGCCAAGGTTTGGACAGGGCTACCACTGAAGCTTTCTTT,CASSQGLDRATTEAFF